The T cell receptor beta chain described here comes from a study of technical replicates of blood from several donors. The germline gives CDR1 KGHSH, CDR2 LQKENI. J was trimmed by 2 bases and V by 6 bases; bases with no gene match: 3. CDR3 length: 16 amino acids. Assay: immunoSEQ multiplex PCR; the TCRdb copy retains only in-frame clones and omits some. Seen here are more than 75,000 clones, about 94% observed once, and the top ten hold around 0.37%. The sample taken for sequencing was T cells isolated from PBMCs. J is TRBJ2-6 and V is TRBV18; 11 nucleotides line up with TRBD1. The sequence was collected from a human donor in good health. The CDR3 region has the DNA TGTGCCAGCTCCCAGGGACAGGGGGCTGGGGCCAACGTCCTGACTTTC. It is translated as CASSQGQGAGANVLTF.